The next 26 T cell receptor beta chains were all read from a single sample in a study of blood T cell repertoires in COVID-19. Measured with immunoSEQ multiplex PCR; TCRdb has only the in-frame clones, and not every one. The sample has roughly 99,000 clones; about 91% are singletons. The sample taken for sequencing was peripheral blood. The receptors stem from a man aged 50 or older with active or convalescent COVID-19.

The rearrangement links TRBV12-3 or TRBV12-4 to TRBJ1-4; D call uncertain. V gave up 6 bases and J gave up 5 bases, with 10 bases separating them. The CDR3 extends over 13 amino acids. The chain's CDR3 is CASRSGLNEKLFF. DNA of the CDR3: TGTGCCAGCAGAAGCGGACTCAATGAAAAACTGTTTTTT.

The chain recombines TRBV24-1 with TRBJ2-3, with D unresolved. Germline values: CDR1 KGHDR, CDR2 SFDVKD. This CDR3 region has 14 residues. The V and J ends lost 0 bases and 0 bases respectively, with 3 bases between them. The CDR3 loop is CATSDLSSTDTQYF. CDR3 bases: TGTGCCACCAGTGATTTGAGCAGCACAGATACGCAGTATTTT.

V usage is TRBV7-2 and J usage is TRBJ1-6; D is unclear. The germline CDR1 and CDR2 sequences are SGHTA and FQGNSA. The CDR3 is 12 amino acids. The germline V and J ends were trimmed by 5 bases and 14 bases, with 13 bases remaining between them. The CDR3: CASSPRSTSLHF. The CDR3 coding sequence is TGTGCCAGCAGCCCAAGGAGCACGTCCCTCCACTTT.

The CDR3: CASSYLDREYTGELFF. CDR3 DNA sequence: TGTGCCAGCAGTTACTTGGACAGGGAGTACACCGGGGAGCTGTTTTTT. The gene calls are TRBV6-5 and TRBJ2-2, with 8 nucleotides matching TRBD1. The CDR3 is 16 residues long. Trimming took 1 base from V and 3 from J; bases not matched to a gene: 4. Germline V gives CDR1 MNHEY, CDR2 SVGAGI.

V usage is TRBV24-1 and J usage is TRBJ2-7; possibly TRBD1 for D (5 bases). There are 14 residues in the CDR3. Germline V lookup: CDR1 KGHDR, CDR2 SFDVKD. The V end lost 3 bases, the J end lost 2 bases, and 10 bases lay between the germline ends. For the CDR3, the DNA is TGTGCCACCAGTGATGGGGCACCCACCTACGAGCAGTACTTC. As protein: CATSDGAPTYEQYF.

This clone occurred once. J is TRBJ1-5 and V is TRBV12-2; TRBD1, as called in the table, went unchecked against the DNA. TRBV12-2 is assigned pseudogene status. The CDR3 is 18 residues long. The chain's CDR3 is CASRLESGQRSSNQPQHF. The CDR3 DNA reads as TGTGCAAGTCGCTTAGAGTCGGGACAGCGCTCAAGCAATCAGCCCCAGCATTTT.

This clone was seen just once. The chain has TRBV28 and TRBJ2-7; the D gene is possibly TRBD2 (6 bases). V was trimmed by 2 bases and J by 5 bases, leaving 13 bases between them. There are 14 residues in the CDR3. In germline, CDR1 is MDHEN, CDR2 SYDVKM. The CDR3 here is CASSLGGSVHEQYF. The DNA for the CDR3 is TGTGCCAGCAGTTTAGGAGGGAGCGTACACGAGCAGTACTTC.

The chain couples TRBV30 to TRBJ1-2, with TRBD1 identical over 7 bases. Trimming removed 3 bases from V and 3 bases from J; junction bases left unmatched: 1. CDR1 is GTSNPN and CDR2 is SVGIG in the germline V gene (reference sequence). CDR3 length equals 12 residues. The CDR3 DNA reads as TGTGCCTGGAGCCAGGGGGACTATGGCTACACCTTC. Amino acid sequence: CAWSQGDYGYTF.

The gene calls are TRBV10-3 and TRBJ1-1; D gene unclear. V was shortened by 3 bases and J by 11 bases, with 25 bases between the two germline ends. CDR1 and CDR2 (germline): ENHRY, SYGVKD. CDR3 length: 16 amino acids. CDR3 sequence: CAISETPSTGSRFAFF. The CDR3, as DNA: TGTGCCATCAGTGAAACACCTTCTACGGGGAGTAGGTTTGCTTTCTTT.

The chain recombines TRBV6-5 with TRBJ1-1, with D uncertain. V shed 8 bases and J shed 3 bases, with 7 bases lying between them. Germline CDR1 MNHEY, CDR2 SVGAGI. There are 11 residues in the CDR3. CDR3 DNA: TGTGCCAGCCTCCGTTACACTGAAGCTTTCTTT. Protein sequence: CASLRYTEAFF.

For the CDR3, the DNA is TGCGCCAGCAGCCAAGTGGCGGGCGTGCAGTACTTC. Amino acid sequence: CASSQVAGVQYF. The chain employs TRBV4-1 and TRBJ2-7, with TRBD2 as a possible D gene (5 bases). This CDR3 has 12 residues. Trimming stripped 1 base from V and 9 bases from J, with 10 bases between. CDR1 MGHRA and CDR2 YSYEKL come from the germline V gene.

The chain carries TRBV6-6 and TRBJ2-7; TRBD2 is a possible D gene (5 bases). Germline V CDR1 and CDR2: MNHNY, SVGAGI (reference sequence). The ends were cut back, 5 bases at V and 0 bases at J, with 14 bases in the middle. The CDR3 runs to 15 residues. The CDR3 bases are TGTGCCAGCAGTGACGTGAGGGATCTCTCCTACGAGCAGTACTTC. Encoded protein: CASSDVRDLSYEQYF.

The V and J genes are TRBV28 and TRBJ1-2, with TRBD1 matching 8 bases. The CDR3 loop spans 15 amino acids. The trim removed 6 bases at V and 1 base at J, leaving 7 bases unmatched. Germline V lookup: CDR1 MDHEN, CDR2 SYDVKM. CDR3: CASSPGTGDNYGYTF. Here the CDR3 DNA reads TGTGCCAGCAGCCCTGGGACAGGAGATAACTATGGCTACACCTTC.

The CDR3 nucleotides are TGCAGTGCTAGTTACCACGAGATTCTTAACTATGGCTACACCTTC. It is translated as CSASYHEILNYGYTF. The chain has TRBV20-1 and TRBJ1-2; D is uncertain. Looked up from germline, CDR1 is DFQATT and CDR2 is SNEGSKA (reference sequence). V lost 3 bases and J 1 base, leaving 15 bases between the germline ends. CDR3 length equals 15 residues.

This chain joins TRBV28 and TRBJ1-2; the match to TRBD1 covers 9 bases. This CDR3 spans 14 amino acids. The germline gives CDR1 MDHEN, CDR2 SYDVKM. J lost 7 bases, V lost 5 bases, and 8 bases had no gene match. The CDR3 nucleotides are TGTGCCAGCAGTACGGGACAGGGCATCGCTGGCTACACCTTC. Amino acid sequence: CASSTGQGIAGYTF.

CDR3 residues: CATGPGQARETQYF. The CDR3 nucleotides are TGTGCCACCGGGCCGGGACAGGCGAGGGAGACCCAGTACTTC. This chain connects TRBV24-1 to TRBJ2-5; TRBD1 matches at 8 bases. This CDR3 is built from 14 residues. Per germline, CDR1 KGHDR and CDR2 SFDVKD. J lost 5 bases, V lost 9 bases, and 10 bases had no gene match.

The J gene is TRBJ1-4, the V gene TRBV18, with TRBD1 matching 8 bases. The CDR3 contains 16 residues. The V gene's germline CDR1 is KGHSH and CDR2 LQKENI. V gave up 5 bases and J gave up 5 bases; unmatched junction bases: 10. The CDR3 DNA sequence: TGTGCCAGCTCAAAGCTTCCGGGACAGGTGAATGAAAAACTGTTTTTT. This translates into CASSKLPGQVNEKLFF. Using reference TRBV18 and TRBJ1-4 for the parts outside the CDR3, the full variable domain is NAGVMQNPRHLVRRRGQEARLRCSPMKGHSHVYWYRQLPEEGLKFMVYLQKENIIDESGMPKERFSAEFPKEGPSILRIQQVVRGDSAAYFCASSKLPGQVNEKLFFGSGTQLSVL.

The DNA of the CDR3 is TGTGCCACCAGCAGAGGACGGACAGGGGGGAACACTGAAGCTTTCTTT. It specifies CATSRGRTGGNTEAFF. The gene calls are TRBV15 and TRBJ1-1; 10 bases fit TRBD1. The CDR3 runs 16 residues. The germline V gene encodes CDR1 LNHNV and CDR2 YYDKDF (reference sequence). V was pared by 1 base and J by 1 base, with 3 bases of the junction left unmatched.

In nucleotides, the CDR3 is TGTGCCAGTAGTATAGATCGGGGGAGCAATCAGCCCCAGCATTTT. Protein: CASSIDRGSNQPQHF. J is TRBJ1-5 and V is TRBV19; D possibly corresponds to TRBD1 (5 bases). The V gene lost 0 bases and the J gene lost 1 base, with 7 bases spanning the gap. This CDR3 is 15 amino acids long. The germline V gene encodes CDR1 LNHDA and CDR2 SQIVND (reference sequence). Supplemented by reference TRBV19 and TRBJ1-5, the full variable domain reads DGGITQSPKYLFRKEGQNVTLSCEQNLNHDAMYWYRQDPGQGLRLIYYSQIVNDFQKGDIAEGYSVSREKKESFPLTVTSAQKNPTAFYLCASSIDRGSNQPQHFGDGTRLSIL.

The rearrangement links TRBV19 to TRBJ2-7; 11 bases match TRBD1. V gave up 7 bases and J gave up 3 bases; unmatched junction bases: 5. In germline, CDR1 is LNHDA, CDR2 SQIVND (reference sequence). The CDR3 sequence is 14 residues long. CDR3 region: CASNPGQGDYEQYF. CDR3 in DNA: TGTGCCAGTAACCCGGGACAGGGGGACTACGAGCAGTACTTC.

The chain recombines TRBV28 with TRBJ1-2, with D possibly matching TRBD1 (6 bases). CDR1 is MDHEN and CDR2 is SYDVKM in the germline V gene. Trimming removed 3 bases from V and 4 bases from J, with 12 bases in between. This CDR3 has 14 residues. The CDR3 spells CASSFRRGSYGYTF. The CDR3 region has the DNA TGTGCCAGCAGTTTCCGCAGGGGTAGCTATGGCTACACCTTC.

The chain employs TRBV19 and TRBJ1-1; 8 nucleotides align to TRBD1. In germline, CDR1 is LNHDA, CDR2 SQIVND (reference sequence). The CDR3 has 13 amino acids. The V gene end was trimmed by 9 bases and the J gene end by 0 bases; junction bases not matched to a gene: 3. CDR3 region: CASRDRMNTEAFF. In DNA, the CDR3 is TGTGCCAGCCGGGACAGGATGAACACTGAAGCTTTCTTT.

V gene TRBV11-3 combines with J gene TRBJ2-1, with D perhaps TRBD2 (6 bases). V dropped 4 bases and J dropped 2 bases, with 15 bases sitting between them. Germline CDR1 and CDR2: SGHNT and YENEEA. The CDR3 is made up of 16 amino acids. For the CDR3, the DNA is TGTGCCAGCAGCTCGCGTCCCCTAGCGACCTACAATGAGCAGTTCTTC. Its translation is CASSSRPLATYNEQFF.

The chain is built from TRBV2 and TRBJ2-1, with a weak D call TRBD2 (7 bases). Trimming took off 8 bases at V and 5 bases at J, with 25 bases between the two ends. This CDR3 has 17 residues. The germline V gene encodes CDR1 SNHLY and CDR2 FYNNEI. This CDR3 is CASLGASRVRGNNEQFF. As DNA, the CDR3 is TGTGCCAGCTTGGGGGCCTCCAGGGTGCGGGGGAACAATGAGCAGTTCTTC.

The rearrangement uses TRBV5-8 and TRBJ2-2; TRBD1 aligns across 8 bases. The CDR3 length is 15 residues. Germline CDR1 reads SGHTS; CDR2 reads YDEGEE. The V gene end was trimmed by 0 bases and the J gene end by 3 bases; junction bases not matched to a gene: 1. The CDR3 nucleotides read TGTGCCAGCAGCTTGGAGACAGGGGACACCGGGGAGCTGTTTTTT. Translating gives CASSLETGDTGELFF.

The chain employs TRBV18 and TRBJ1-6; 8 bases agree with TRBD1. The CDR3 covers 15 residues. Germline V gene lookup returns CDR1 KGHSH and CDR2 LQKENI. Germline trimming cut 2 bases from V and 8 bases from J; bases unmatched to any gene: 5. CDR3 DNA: TGTGCCAGCTCACCAGGACAGGGAGGGGATTCACCCCTCCACTTT. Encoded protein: CASSPGQGGDSPLHF. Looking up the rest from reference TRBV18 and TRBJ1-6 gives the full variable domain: NAGVMQNPRHLVRRRGQEARLRCSPMKGHSHVYWYRQLPEEGLKFMVYLQKENIIDESGMPKERFSAEFPKEGPSILRIQQVVRGDSAAYFCASSPGQGGDSPLHFGNGTRLTVT.